This TCR beta chain originates from a study of blood T cells in healthy people across ages. Sample-barcoded 5' priming and a J-beta primer mix drove a second PCR of roughly 7 to 11 cycles. TCRdb re-called the 5' RACE reads through MiXCR, storing one row per CDR3 protein. The sample consists of fewer than 900,000 distinct CDR3 sequences, roughly 50% of them appearing once. A few counts support this clonotype. Germline assignment: CDR1 DFQATT and CDR2 SNEGSKA (reference sequence). The ends were cut back, 3 bases at V and 1 base at J, with 6 bases in the middle. The CDR3 has 12 residues. V and J are TRBV20-1 and TRBJ1-1; D is ambiguous. This clonotype originated in a woman aged 60 to 75 in good health. Sequencing was carried out using blood. Here the CDR3 reads CSASTPNTEAFF. In DNA, the CDR3 is TGCAGTGCTAGCACACCGAACACTGAAGCTTTCTTT.